This T cell receptor beta chain stems from a study of control samples from healthy donors and cancer patients. Assay used: immunoSEQ multiplex PCR; TCRdb lists only in-frame clones, some missing. The sample has approximately 120,000 clones, approximately 84% seen once. This CDR3 region has 15 residues. The ends were cut back, 4 bases at V and 2 bases at J, with 14 bases in the middle. The germline V gene has CDR1 KGHSH and CDR2 LQKENI. The genes are TRBV18 and TRBJ1-1; D is perhaps TRBD1 (6 bases). This TCR was sampled from a young man in good health. What was sequenced was blood. Written as DNA, the CDR3 is TGTGCCAGCTCACGTAACGAGGGGGACAACACTGAAGCTTTCTTT. Protein: CASSRNEGDNTEAFF.